This TCR beta chain stems from a study of blood T cell repertoires in COVID-19. At the level of the study: Cohort 3 recovery required two negative PCRs, clearance, or symptom resolution. Donors in the United States, Italy and Spain gave samples during acute or convalescent COVID-19.

This clone was observed a single time. Using immunoSEQ multiplex PCR, the repertoire was profiled, and TCRdb retains in-frame clones only, with some absent. Here the sample spans over 250,000 clones, 85% to 90% being singletons. The CDR3 is 16 amino acids. Per the germline V gene, CDR1 is LGHNA and CDR2 is YNFKEQ. V dropped 7 bases and J dropped 5; count of bases not matched to a gene: 8. The sequenced material came from PBMCs or T cells enriched from blood (not recorded which). The chain combines TRBV4-2 with TRBJ2-3, with 14 bases identical to TRBD2. The receptor was isolated from a woman aged 60 to 75 in a cohort exposed to, infected with or recovered from COVID-19 (not recorded which). The CDR3: CASTLGLAGVGDTQYF. DNA of the CDR3: TGTGCCAGCACCCTGGGACTAGCGGGAGTCGGAGATACGCAGTATTTT.